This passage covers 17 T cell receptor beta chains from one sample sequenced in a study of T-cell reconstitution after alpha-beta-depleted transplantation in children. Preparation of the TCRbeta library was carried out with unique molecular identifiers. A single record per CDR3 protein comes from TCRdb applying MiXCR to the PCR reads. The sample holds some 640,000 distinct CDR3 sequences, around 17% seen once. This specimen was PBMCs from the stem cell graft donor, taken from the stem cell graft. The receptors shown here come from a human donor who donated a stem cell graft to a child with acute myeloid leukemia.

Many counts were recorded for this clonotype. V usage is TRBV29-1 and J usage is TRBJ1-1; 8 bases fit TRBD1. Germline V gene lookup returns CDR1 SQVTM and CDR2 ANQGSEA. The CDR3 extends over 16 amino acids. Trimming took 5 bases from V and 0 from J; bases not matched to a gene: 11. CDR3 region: CSVPEGQASMNTEAFF. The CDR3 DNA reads TGCAGCGTTCCCGAGGGACAGGCATCGATGAACACTGAAGCTTTCTTT.

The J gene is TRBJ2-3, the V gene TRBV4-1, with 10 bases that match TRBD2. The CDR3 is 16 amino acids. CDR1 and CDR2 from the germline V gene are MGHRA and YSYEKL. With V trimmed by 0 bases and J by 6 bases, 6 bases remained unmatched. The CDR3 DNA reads TGCGCCAGCAGCCAAGATGGAGCGGGGGGGCGGGATACGCAGTATTTT. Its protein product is CASSQDGAGGRDTQYF.

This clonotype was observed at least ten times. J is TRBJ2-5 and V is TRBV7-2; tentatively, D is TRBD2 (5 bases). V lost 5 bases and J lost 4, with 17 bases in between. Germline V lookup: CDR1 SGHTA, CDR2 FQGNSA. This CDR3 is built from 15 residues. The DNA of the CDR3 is TGTGCCAGCAGCCAACAACCCGGGGTAGTAGAGACCCAGTACTTC. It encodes CASSQQPGVVETQYF.

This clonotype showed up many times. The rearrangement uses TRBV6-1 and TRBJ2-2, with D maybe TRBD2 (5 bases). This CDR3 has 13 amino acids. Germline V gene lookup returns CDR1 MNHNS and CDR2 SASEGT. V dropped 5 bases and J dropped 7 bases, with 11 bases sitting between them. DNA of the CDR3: TGTGCCAGCAGTCCTTCGGCGGGCGGGGAGCTGTTTTTT. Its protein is CASSPSAGGELFF.

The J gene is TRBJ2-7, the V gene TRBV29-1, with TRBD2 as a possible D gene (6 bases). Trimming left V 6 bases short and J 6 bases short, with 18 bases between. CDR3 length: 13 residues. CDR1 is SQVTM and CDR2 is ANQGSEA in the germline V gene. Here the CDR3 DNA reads TGCAGCGTACTGTTAGGGACTGAGGGCGAGCAGTACGTC. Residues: CSVLLGTEGEQYV.

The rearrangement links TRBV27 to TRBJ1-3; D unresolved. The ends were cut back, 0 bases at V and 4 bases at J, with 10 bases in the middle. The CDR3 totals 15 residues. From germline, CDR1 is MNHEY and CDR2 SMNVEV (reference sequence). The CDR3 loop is CASSLSGLWGNTIYF. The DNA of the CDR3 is TGTGCCAGCAGTTTATCTGGGCTATGGGGAAACACCATATATTTT.

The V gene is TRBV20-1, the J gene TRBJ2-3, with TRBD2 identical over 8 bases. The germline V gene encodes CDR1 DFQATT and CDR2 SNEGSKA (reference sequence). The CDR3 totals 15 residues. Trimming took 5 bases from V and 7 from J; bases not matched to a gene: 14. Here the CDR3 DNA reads TGCAGTGCTTCGGGGGGGGCCCAGGGCACGTATACGCAGTATTTT. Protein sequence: CSASGGAQGTYTQYF.

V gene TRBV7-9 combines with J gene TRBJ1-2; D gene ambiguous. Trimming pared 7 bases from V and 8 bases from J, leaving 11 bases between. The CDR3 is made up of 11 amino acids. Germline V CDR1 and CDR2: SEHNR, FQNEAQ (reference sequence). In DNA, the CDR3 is TGTGCCAGCACCCCCGGAATGGGCTACACCTTC. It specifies CASTPGMGYTF.

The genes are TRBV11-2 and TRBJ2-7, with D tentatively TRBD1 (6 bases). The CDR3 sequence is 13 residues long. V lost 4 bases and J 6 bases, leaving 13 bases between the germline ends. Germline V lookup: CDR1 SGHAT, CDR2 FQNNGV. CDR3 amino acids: CASSSGALPEQYV. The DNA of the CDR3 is TGTGCCAGCAGCTCAGGGGCCCTTCCCGAGCAGTACGTC.

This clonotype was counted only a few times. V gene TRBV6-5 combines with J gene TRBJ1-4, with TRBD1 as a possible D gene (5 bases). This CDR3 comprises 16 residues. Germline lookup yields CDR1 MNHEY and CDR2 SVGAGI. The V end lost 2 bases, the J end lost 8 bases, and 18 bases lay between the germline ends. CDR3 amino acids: CASSYRGALTSEKLFF. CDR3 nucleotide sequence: TGTGCCAGCAGTTACCGTGGGGCCTTGACCTCAGAAAAACTGTTTTTT.

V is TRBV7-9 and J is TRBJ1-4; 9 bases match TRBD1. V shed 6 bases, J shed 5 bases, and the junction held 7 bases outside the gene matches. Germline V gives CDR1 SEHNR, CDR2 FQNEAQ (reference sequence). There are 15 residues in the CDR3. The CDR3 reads CASSFDRGSNEKLFF. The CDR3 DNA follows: TGTGCCAGCAGTTTCGACAGGGGGTCGAATGAAAAACTGTTTTTT. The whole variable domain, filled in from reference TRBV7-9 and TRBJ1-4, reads DTGVSQNPRHKITKRGQNVTFRCDPISEHNRLYWYRQTLGQGPEFLTYFQNEAQLEKSRLLSDRFSAERPKGSFSTLEIQRTEQGDSAMYLCASSFDRGSNEKLFFGSGTQLSVL.

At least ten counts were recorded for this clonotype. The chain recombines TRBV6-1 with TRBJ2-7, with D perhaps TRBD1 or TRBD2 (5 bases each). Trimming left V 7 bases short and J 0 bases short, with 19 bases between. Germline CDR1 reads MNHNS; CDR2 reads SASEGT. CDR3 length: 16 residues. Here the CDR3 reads CASTFLGDRSSYEQYV. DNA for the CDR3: TGTGCCAGCACCTTCCTCGGGGACCGAAGCTCCTACGAGCAGTACGTC.

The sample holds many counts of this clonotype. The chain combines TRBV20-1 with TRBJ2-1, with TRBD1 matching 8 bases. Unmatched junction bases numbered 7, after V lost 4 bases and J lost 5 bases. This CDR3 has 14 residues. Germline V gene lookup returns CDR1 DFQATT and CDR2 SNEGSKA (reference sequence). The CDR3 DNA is TGCAGTGCTACCAAGGGACAGGTGAACAATGAGCAGTTCTTC. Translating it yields CSATKGQVNNEQFF.

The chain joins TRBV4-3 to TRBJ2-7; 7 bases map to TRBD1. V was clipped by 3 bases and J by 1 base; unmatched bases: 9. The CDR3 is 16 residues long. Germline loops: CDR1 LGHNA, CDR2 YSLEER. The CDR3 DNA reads TGCGCCAGCAGCCATGGATTCCGGGACAGTTCCTACGAGCAGTACTTC. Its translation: CASSHGFRDSSYEQYF.

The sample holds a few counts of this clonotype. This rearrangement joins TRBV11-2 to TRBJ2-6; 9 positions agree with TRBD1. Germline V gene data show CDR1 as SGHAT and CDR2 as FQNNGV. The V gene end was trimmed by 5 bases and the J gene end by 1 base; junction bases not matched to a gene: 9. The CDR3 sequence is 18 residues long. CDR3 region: CASSGTGTGRSGANVLTF. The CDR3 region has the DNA TGTGCCAGCAGCGGCACCGGGACAGGGAGGTCTGGGGCCAACGTCCTGACTTTC.

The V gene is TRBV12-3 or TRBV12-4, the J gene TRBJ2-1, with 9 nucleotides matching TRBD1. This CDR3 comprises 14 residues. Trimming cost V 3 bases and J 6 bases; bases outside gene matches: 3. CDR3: CASSFGDRVNEQFF. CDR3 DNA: TGTGCCAGCAGTTTCGGGGACAGGGTCAATGAGCAGTTCTTC.

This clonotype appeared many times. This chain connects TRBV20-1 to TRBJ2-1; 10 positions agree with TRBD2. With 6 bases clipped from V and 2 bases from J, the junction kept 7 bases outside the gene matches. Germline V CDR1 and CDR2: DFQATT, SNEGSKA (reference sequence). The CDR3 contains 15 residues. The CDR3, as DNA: TGCAGTGCCACTACTAGCGGGGACGCCTACAATGAGCAGTTCTTC. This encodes CSATTSGDAYNEQFF.